This entry concerns a single T cell receptor (beta chain). Antigen unknown. The data derive from a study of cytomegalovirus exposure and HLA in healthy donors. Study background: Prior work identified around 100 million unique TCR beta sequences in some 200 million T cells.

The primer mix had 60 Vbeta and 13 Jbeta primers. Sequencing used immunoSEQ multiplex PCR; TCRdb keeps in-frame clones, though not all of them. Counted here are over 150,000 clones, approximately 80% occurring once; the ten biggest clones make up more than 10%. Whole-study results and caveats: Within an earlier analysis, most TCR beta V segments proved productive either about 90% or about 30% of the time. The study listed around 150 cytomegalovirus-associated TCR beta chains. Presence/absence analyses assumed roughly uniform sequencing depth across donors.

This TCR derives from a man aged 25 to 40 in good health and CMV-seropositive. Sequenced sample: PBMCs.

The CDR3 region is CASKYDISVYGYTF. The CDR3 region has the DNA TGTGCCAGCAAATACGACATTTCCGTCTATGGCTACACCTTC. This chain links TRBV2 with TRBJ1-2; D not certain. The CDR3 loop spans 14 amino acids. Germline lookup yields CDR1 SNHLY and CDR2 FYNNEI. With 7 bases removed from V and 4 bases from J, the gap between germline ends came to 16 bases.